Shown below are 21 T cell receptor beta chains from a single sample sequenced in a study of blood T cell repertoires in COVID-19. Generated by immunoSEQ multiplex PCR, the TCRdb table keeps only in-frame clones and is missing some. The data hold 30,000 to 40,000 clones, with 85% observed a single time. Sequencing input: peripheral blood. The receptor set was obtained from a human donor with acute or convalescent COVID-19. The donor label of this sample is uncertain.

The CDR3 spells CASSPDRALGNQPQHF. As DNA, the CDR3 is TGTGCCAGCTCTCCAGACAGGGCTCTAGGAAATCAGCCCCAGCATTTT. V usage is TRBV18 and J usage is TRBJ1-5, with TRBD1 identical over 7 bases. Germline V gene data show CDR1 as KGHSH and CDR2 as LQKENI. The CDR3 consists of 16 residues. V was clipped by 6 bases and J by 4 bases; unmatched bases: 12.

This sequence joins TRBV6-5 and TRBJ2-5, with 11 bases aligning to TRBD1. The J segment lost 5 bases and the V segment lost 4 bases, leaving 9 bases of the junction unmatched. The germline V gene encodes CDR1 MNHEY and CDR2 SVGAGI. The CDR3 loop spans 16 amino acids. DNA of the CDR3: TGTGCCAGCAGTTCCCGGACAGGGGGCTGGAGGGAGACCCAGTACTTC. It is translated as CASSSRTGGWRETQYF.

The table lists this clone with a count of one. The CDR3 DNA reads as TGTGCCAGTACCCTGACAGTAAGCAATCAGCCCCAGCATTTT. It translates to CASTLTVSNQPQHF. The rearrangement links TRBV19 to TRBJ1-5; D may be TRBD1 (5 bases). The V end lost 7 bases, the J end lost 1 base, and 11 bases lay between the germline ends. Germline CDR1 and CDR2: LNHDA and SQIVND (reference sequence). CDR3 size: 14 residues. Using reference TRBV19 and TRBJ1-5 for the parts outside the CDR3, the full variable domain is DGGITQSPKYLFRKEGQNVTLSCEQNLNHDAMYWYRQDPGQGLRLIYYSQIVNDFQKGDIAEGYSVSREKKESFPLTVTSAQKNPTAFYLCASTLTVSNQPQHFGDGTRLSIL.

The V and J genes are TRBV7-7 and TRBJ1-1, with TRBD1 matching 7 bases. In germline, CDR1 is SSHAT, CDR2 FNYEAQ (reference sequence). J lost 2 bases, V lost 5 bases, and 2 bases had no gene match. The CDR3 length is 13 residues. CDR3 region: CASSRDSNTEAFF. In DNA form, the CDR3 reads TGTGCCAGCAGCAGGGACAGCAACACTGAAGCTTTCTTT.

The genes are TRBV28 and TRBJ2-1; a possible D gene is TRBD1 (5 bases). Trimming stripped 3 bases from V and 6 bases from J, with 9 bases between. The CDR3 spans 13 residues. Germline V gene sequence: CDR1 MDHEN, CDR2 SYDVKM. The DNA of the CDR3 is TGTGCCAGCAGTTTTAGGGGAATCAATGAGCAGTTCTTC. It specifies CASSFRGINEQFF.

The V call is TRBV7-2, the J call TRBJ2-1; 8 bases map to TRBD2. The germline V gene has CDR1 SGHTA and CDR2 FQGNSA. This CDR3 has 14 residues. The V segment lost 3 bases and the J segment 9 bases; nucleotides outside the gene matches: 7. CDR3 DNA: TGTGCCAGCAGCTTCGGCGGGAGGAAGGGTGAGCAGTTCTTC. Translation gives CASSFGGRKGEQFF.

V usage is TRBV5-4 and J usage is TRBJ2-1; a possible D gene is TRBD2 (6 bases). Germline V gene lookup returns CDR1 SGHNT and CDR2 YYREEE (reference sequence). V lost 0 bases and J lost 7, with 8 bases in between. The CDR3 is 13 amino acids. The CDR3, as DNA: TGTGCCAGCAGCTTGGCTAGCGAGAATGAGCAGTTCTTC. Translation: CASSLASENEQFF. Complete variable domain (other parts from reference TRBV5-4 and TRBJ2-1): ETGVTQSPTHLIKTRGQQVTLRCSSQSGHNTVSWYQQALGQGPQFIFQYYREEENGRGNFPPRFSGLQFPNYSSELNVNALELDDSALYLCASSLASENEQFFGPGTRLTVL.

This sequence joins TRBV5-6 and TRBJ2-3; 9 bases align to TRBD2. The CDR3 is 15 residues long. Per the germline V gene, CDR1 is SGHDT and CDR2 is YYEEEE. The ends lost 0 bases at V and 1 base at J; junction bases unmatched: 0. The CDR3 region has the DNA TGTGCCAGCAGCTTGGGCGGGGGGGGCACAGATACGCAGTATTTT. Its protein product is CASSLGGGGTDTQYF.

This clone has a handful of counts. This chain connects TRBV5-1 to TRBJ2-7, with D tentatively TRBD1 (5 bases). The V gene lost 1 base and the J gene lost 3 bases, with 11 bases spanning the gap. From germline, CDR1 is SGHRS and CDR2 YFSETQ. The CDR3 spans 14 residues. The CDR3 spells CASSLRGKDYEQYF. As DNA, the CDR3 is TGCGCCAGCAGCTTGAGGGGTAAGGACTACGAGCAGTACTTC.

The chain joins TRBV2 to TRBJ1-5, with 8 bases matching TRBD1. V was pared by 2 bases and J by 7 bases, with 13 bases of the junction left unmatched. The germline V gene has CDR1 SNHLY and CDR2 FYNNEI. The CDR3 spans 17 residues. CDR3 region: CASSERGQELEGQPQHF. The CDR3 DNA sequence: TGTGCCAGCAGTGAAAGGGGACAGGAACTAGAGGGCCAGCCCCAGCATTTT.

This sequence joins TRBV19 and TRBJ2-5; the match to TRBD1 covers 12 bases. The CDR3 loop spans 15 amino acids. Germline V lookup: CDR1 LNHDA, CDR2 SQIVND (reference sequence). V lost 5 bases to trimming and J lost 4 bases; unmatched junction nucleotides: 5. In DNA, the CDR3 is TGTGCCAGTAGTCTGGGACAGGGGGCTGGAGAGACCCAGTACTTC. Its translation: CASSLGQGAGETQYF. Full variable domain (remainder filled in from reference TRBV19 and TRBJ2-5): DGGITQSPKYLFRKEGQNVTLSCEQNLNHDAMYWYRQDPGQGLRLIYYSQIVNDFQKGDIAEGYSVSREKKESFPLTVTSAQKNPTAFYLCASSLGQGAGETQYFGPGTRLLVL.

The chain is built from TRBV27 and TRBJ2-2; 8 nucleotides agree with TRBD1. Germline-derived CDR1 and CDR2 are MNHEY and SMNVEV (reference sequence). There are 15 residues in the CDR3. The junction had 8 bases not matched to a gene; V was cut back by 7 bases and J by 4 bases. The chain's CDR3 is CASKGQGASTGELFF. The CDR3, as DNA: TGTGCCAGCAAGGGGCAGGGGGCGAGCACCGGGGAGCTGTTTTTT.

The chain is built from TRBV6-6 and TRBJ2-1, with 7 bases identical to TRBD2. The CDR3 is 16 residues long. The germline gives CDR1 MNHNY, CDR2 SVGAGI (reference sequence). After removal of 6 bases from V and 7 bases from J, the junction contained 15 bases not matched to a gene. The CDR3 DNA reads as TGTGCCAGCAGCTCCCTCCTCGCGGGAGAAGGGAATGAGCAGTTCTTC. This codes for CASSSLLAGEGNEQFF.

The chain is built from TRBV19 and TRBJ1-2, with 9 positions matching TRBD1. The germline V gene encodes CDR1 LNHDA and CDR2 SQIVND (reference sequence). The CDR3 extends over 16 amino acids. Germline trimming cut 5 bases from V and 4 bases from J; bases unmatched to any gene: 11. CDR3 coding DNA: TGTGCCAGTAGTCGGACAGGGGACCCTACTGCCTATGGCTACACCTTC. This encodes CASSRTGDPTAYGYTF.

The chain couples TRBV9 to TRBJ2-3, with 11 bases lining up with TRBD2. Germline CDR1 SGDLS, CDR2 YYNGEE. Trimming cost V 0 bases and J 2 bases; bases outside gene matches: 5. This CDR3 is built from 17 residues. The CDR3, as DNA: TGTGCCAGCAGCGTAGGTCTACTAGCGGGGGACACAGATACGCAGTATTTT. It encodes CASSVGLLAGDTDTQYF. The full variable domain, completed using reference TRBV9 and TRBJ2-3, is DSGVTQTPKHLITATGQRVTLRCSPRSGDLSVYWYQQSLDQGLQFLIQYYNGEERAKGNILERFSAQQFPDLHSELNLSSLELGDSALYFCASSVGLLAGDTDTQYFGPGTRLTVL.

This clone was observed once. The CDR3 nucleotides are TGTGCCAGCAGCCCGACCGACAGGGGGAGCTATGGCTACACCTTC. Translated, it gives CASSPTDRGSYGYTF. The chain recombines TRBV27 with TRBJ1-2, with 9 nucleotides matching TRBD1. CDR3 size: 15 residues. Trimming cost V 6 bases and J 4 bases; bases outside gene matches: 9. Germline CDR1 and CDR2: MNHEY and SMNVEV (reference sequence).

The chain links TRBV11-2 to TRBJ2-1; D possibly corresponds to TRBD2 (5 bases). Trimming pared 1 base from V and 3 bases from J, leaving 10 bases between. The CDR3 length is 15 residues. Germline V lookup: CDR1 SGHAT, CDR2 FQNNGV. CDR3: CASSLVGSIYNEQFF. The CDR3 nucleotides are TGTGCCAGCAGCTTAGTGGGGAGCATCTACAATGAGCAGTTCTTC.

CDR3 in amino acids: CASSPGTTNEQYF. CDR3 bases: TGTGCCAGCAGCCCCGGGACAACTAACGAGCAGTACTTC. This chain connects TRBV11-3 to TRBJ2-7, with D possibly being TRBD1 (6 bases). The CDR3 runs to 13 residues. The germline CDR1 and CDR2 sequences are SGHNT and YENEEA. Trimming cost V 5 bases and J 5 bases, with 13 bases left between them.

The chain has TRBV14 and TRBJ1-4; D unresolved. V lost 5 bases and J 3 bases, leaving 10 bases between the germline ends. Per the germline V gene, CDR1 is SGHDN and CDR2 is FVKESK. The CDR3 has 14 amino acids. The chain's CDR3 is CASSTRQANEKLFF. CDR3 nucleotides: TGTGCCAGCAGCACGAGACAAGCTAATGAAAAACTGTTTTTT.

This rearrangement joins TRBV11-2 to TRBJ2-5; 7 bases are shared with TRBD2. CDR1 SGHAT and CDR2 FQNNGV come from the germline V gene. V shed 5 bases, J shed 4 bases, and the junction held 22 bases outside the gene matches. CDR3 length: 19 residues. As DNA, the CDR3 is TGTGCCAGCAGCCCAAGTGGGTGGAGACTAGCCCACCTGGGAGAGACCCAGTACTTC. It translates to CASSPSGWRLAHLGETQYF. Together with reference TRBV11-2 and TRBJ2-5, the CDR3 gives the full variable domain: EAGVAQSPRYKIIEKRQSVAFWCNPISGHATLYWYQQILGQGPKLLIQFQNNGVVDDSQLPKDRFSAERLKGVDSTLKIQPAKLEDSAVYLCASSPSGWRLAHLGETQYFGPGTRLLVL.

The V and J genes are TRBV5-1 and TRBJ1-1, with D unclear. Trimming cost V 0 bases and J 0 bases, with 15 bases left between them. The CDR3 has 17 residues. Germline CDR1 is SGHRS and CDR2 is YFSETQ. The DNA for the CDR3 is TGCGCCAGCAGCTTGGGGCAGGTCCGCTCCATGAACACTGAAGCTTTCTTT. Protein: CASSLGQVRSMNTEAFF.